The clone carrying this T cell receptor beta chain was picked up a small number of times. The antigen is unknown. This entry is derived from a study of response to subunit inactivated influenza vaccine. Study observations and caveats: Each seasonal flu vaccination may recruit only limited new T cells, authors suggested.

The CDR3 has 13 amino acids. V was clipped by 1 base and J by 2 bases, with 6 bases between them. Germline CDR1 and CDR2: KGHSH and LQKENI. TCRdb re-called the RT-PCR reads with MiXCR, one entry per CDR3 protein. The table has roughly 500,000 distinct CDR3 sequences, about 17% seen once. The clonotype originates from a man between 50 and 75 years old who received an inactivated influenza vaccine. The chain employs TRBV18 and TRBJ2-7; no clear D. The material was CD4+ T cells sorted from PBMCs, obtained less than 30 months after vaccination. The CDR3 reads CASSPQETYEQYF. CDR3 nucleotide sequence: TGTGCCAGCTCACCACAGGAGACCTACGAGCAGTACTTC.